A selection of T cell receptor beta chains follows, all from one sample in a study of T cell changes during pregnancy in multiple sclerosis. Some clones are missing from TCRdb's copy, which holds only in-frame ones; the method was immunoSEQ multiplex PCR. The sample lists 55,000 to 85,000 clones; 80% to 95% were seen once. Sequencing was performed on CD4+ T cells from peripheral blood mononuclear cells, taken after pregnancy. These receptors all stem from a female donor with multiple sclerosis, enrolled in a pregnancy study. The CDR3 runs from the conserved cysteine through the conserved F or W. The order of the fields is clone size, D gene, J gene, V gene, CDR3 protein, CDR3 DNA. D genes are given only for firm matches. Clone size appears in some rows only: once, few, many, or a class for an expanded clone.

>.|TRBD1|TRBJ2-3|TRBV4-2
CASSQGQGSTDTQYF
TGTGCCAGCAGCCAAGGACAGGGGAGCACAGATACGCAGTATTTT
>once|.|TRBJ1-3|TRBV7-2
CASSSTLQGGSGNTIYF
TGTGCCAGCAGCTCGACCCTACAAGGCGGATCGGGAAACACCATATATTTT
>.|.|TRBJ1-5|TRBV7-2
CASSSKGQLNQPQHF
TGTGCCAGCAGCTCAAAGGGACAACTGAATCAGCCCCAGCATTTT
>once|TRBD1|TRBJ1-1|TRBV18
CASSPLGQGARYEAFF
TGTGCCAGCTCACCGTTGGGACAGGGGGCGAGGTATGAAGCTTTCTTT
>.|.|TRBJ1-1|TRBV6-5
CASSYAAALNTEAFF
TGTGCCAGCAGTTACGCGGCGGCCCTGAACACTGAAGCTTTCTTT
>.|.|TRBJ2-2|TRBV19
CASSIGPVPLGELFF
TGTGCCAGTAGTATTGGGCCAGTCCCCCTTGGGGAGCTGTTTTTT
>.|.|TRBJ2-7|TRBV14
CASSQEGARGDEQYF
TGTGCCAGCAGCCAGGAGGGAGCCAGGGGGGACGAGCAGTACTTC
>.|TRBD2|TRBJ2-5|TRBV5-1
CASSPRGSGSGETQYF
TGCGCCAGCAGTCCTCGGGGTAGCGGGAGTGGTGAGACCCAGTACTTC
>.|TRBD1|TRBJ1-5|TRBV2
CASRATGGNQPQHF
TGTGCCAGCAGGGCTACAGGGGGCAATCAGCCCCAGCATTTT
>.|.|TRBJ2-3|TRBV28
CASQGPSTDTQYF
TGTGCCAGCCAGGGGCCTAGCACAGATACGCAGTATTTT
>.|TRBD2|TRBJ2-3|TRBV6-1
CASSTTSGRPDTQYF
TGTGCCAGCAGTACAACTAGCGGGAGGCCAGATACGCAGTATTTT
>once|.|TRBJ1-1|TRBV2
CASSSSYRYEAFF
TGTGCCAGCAGCTCATCTTACAGGTATGAAGCTTTCTTT
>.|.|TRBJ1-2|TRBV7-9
CASSPATVDGYTF
TGTGCCAGCAGCCCCGCGACTGTGGATGGCTACACCTTC
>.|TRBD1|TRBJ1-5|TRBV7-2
CASSRRTGGNQPQHF
TGTGCCAGCAGCCGCCGGACAGGAGGCAATCAGCCCCAGCATTTT
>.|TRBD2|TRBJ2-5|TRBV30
CAWSRLAGPQETQYF
TGTGCCTGGTCCCGACTAGCGGGACCACAAGAGACCCAGTACTTC
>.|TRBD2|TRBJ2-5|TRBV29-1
CSVVYIAGGPGETQYF
TGCAGCGTTGTCTATATAGCGGGAGGGCCCGGAGAGACCCAGTACTTC
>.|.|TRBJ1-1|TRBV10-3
CAISDAAGVANTEAFF
TGTGCCATCAGTGATGCAGCAGGGGTCGCGAACACTGAAGCTTTCTTT
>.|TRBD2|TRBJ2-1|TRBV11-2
CASSLRLAGGYNEQFF
TGTGCCAGCAGCTTGAGGCTAGCGGGGGGGTACAATGAGCAGTTCTTC
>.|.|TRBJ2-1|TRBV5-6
CASSLVGLSFNEQFF
TGTGCCAGCAGCTTGGTCGGACTCTCCTTCAATGAGCAGTTCTTC